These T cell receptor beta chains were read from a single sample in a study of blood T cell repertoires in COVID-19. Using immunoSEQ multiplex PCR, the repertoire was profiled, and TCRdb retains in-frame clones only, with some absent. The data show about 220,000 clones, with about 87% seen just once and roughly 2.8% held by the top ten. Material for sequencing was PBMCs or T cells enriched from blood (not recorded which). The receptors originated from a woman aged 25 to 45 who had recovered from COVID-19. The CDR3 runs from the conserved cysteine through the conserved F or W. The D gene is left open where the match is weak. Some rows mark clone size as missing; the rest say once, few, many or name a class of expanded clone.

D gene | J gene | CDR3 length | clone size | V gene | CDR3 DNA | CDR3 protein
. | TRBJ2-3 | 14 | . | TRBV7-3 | TGTGCCAGCAGCTTGGGCGGGGATCTTGATACGCAGTATTTT | CASSLGGDLDTQYF
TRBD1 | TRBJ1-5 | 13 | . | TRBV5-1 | TGCGCCAGCAGCTTGCAGGGGGGTCAGCCCCAGCATTTT | CASSLQGGQPQHF
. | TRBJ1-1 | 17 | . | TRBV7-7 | TGTGCTAGCAGCCCGCTGGGGCGAACAGCCCTGAACACTGAAGCTTTCTTT | CASSPLGRTALNTEAFF
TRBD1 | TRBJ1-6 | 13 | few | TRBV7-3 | TGTGCCAGCAGCTTACAGGGGGGTTCACCCCTCCACTTT | CASSLQGGSPLHF
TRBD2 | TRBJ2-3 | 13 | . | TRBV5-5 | TGTGCCAGCAGCGGGGGGGTAGCATATACGCAGTATTTT | CASSGGVAYTQYF
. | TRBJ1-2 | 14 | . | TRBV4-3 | TGCGCCAGCAGCCAGGCCCGTCTTGGCTATGGCTACACCTTC | CASSQARLGYGYTF
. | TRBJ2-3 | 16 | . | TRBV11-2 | TGTGCCAGCAGCTTTAACAGGGATTCTAGCACAGATACGCAGTATTTT | CASSFNRDSSTDTQYF
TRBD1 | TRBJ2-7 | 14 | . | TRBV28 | TGTGCCAGCAGTTTCCCGGACAGGGACATCGAGCAGTACTTC | CASSFPDRDIEQYF
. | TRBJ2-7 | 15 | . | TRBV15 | TGTGCCACCAGCAGAGCTAGGACAGCAGTATACGAGCAGTACTTC | CATSRARTAVYEQYF
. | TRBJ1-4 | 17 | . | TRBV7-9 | TGTGCCAGCAGCCTAAATGCTGGGGGGTCCACTAATGAAAAACTGTTTTTT | CASSLNAGGSTNEKLFF
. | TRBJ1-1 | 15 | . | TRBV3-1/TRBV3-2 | TGTGCCAGCAGCCCACAAATCGGGGTCAACACTGAAGCTTTCTTT | CASSPQIGVNTEAFF
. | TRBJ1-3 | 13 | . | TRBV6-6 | TGTGCCAGCACTGCTATGGAGGGAAACACCATATATTTT | CASTAMEGNTIYF
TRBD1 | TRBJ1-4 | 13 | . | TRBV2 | TGTGCCAGCTACAGGGGGGTTAATGAAAAACTGTTTTTT | CASYRGVNEKLFF
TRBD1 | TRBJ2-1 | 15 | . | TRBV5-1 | TGCGCCAGCAGCTTGGGACAGGGGGGCTACAATGAGCAGTTCTTC | CASSLGQGGYNEQFF
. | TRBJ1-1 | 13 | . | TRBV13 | TGTGCCAGCAGCTCCTCAGGGGTTCCTGAAGCTTTCTTT | CASSSSGVPEAFF
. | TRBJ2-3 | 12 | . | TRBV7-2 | TGTGCCAGCAGGCGTTACAGGGATACGCAGTATTTT | CASRRYRDTQYF
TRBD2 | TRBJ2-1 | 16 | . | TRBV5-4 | TGTGCCAGCAGCTTGTTTCGGGGGGAGGTATACAATGAGCAGTTCTTC | CASSLFRGEVYNEQFF
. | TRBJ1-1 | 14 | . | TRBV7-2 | TGTGCCAGCAGCTCAATCAGGGAAGCCACTGAAGCTTTCTTT | CASSSIREATEAFF
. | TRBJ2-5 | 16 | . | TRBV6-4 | TGTGCCAGCAGTGAGAGTGGGGGGGCAGGACAAGAGACCCAGTACTTC | CASSESGGAGQETQYF
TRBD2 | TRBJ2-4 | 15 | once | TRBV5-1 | TGCGCCAGCAGCGCTAGCGGGGGGGCCGGAAACATTCAGTACTTC | CASSASGGAGNIQYF
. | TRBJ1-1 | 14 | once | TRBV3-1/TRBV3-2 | TGTGCCAGCAGCCAACACGGGAGTGAGGCTGAAGCTTTCTTT | CASSQHGSEAEAFF
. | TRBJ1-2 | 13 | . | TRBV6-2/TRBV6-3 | TGTGCCAGCAGCGCCTTCAGTACCTATGGCTACACCTTC | CASSAFSTYGYTF
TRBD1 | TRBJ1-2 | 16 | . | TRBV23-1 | TGCGCCAGCAGTCAGACCCCACAGGGGGCGACATCTGGCTACACCTTC | CASSQTPQGATSGYTF
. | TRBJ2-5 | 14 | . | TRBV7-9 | TGTGCCAGCAGGTCGTGGGGGCCAGGGGAGACCCAGTACTTC | CASRSWGPGETQYF
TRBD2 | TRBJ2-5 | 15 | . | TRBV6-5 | TGTGCCAGCAGTTACACCGGGGGGGTCCAAGAGACCCAGTACTTC | CASSYTGGVQETQYF
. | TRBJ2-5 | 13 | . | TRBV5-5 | TGTGCCAGCAGCTCGGGACTTTTGGAGACCCAGTACTTC | CASSSGLLETQYF
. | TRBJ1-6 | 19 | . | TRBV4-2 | TGTGCCAGCAGCCAAGCTCCTACAGGTTACAGCTCCTATAATTCACCCCTCCACTTT | CASSQAPTGYSSYNSPLHF
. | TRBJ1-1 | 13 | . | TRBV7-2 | TGTGCCAGCAGCCTATCAACCCGAACTGAAGCTTTCTTT | CASSLSTRTEAFF
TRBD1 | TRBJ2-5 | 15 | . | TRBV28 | TGTGCCAGCAGTTTGGTCAGGGGGTTCCAAGAGACCCAGTACTTC | CASSLVRGFQETQYF
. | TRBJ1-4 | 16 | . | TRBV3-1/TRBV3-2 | TGTGCCAGCAGCCAAGACGGAGGGTCTAATAGTGAAAAACTGTTTTTT | CASSQDGGSNSEKLFF
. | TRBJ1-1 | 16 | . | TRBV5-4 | TGTGCCAGCAGCTTGGGGAGCGGGGGTGGGAGCACTGAAGCTTTCTTT | CASSLGSGGGSTEAFF
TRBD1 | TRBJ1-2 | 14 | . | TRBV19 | TGTGCCAGTAGTATAGATCTGGGGACAGAAGGCTACACCTTC | CASSIDLGTEGYTF
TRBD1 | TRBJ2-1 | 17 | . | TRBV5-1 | TGCGCCAGCAGCTTGGAAGGGGGACAGGTTCTCTACAATGAGCAGTTCTTC | CASSLEGGQVLYNEQFF
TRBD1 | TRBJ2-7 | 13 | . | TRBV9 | TGTGCCAGCAGCCTAGAAAACAGGGGGGAGCAGTACTTC | CASSLENRGEQYF
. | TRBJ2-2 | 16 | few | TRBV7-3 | TGTGCCAGCAGCTTAAGCGGCGGGACAGCTACCGGGGAGCTGTTTTTT | CASSLSGGTATGELFF
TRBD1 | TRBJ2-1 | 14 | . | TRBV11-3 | TGTGCCAGCAGCCCACGGACAGGGGTGGATGAGCAGTTCTTC | CASSPRTGVDEQFF
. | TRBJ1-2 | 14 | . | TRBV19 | TGTGCCAGTAGTATAGGAAACGGGAACTATGGCTACACCTTC | CASSIGNGNYGYTF
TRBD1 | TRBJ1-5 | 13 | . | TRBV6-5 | TGTGCCAGCAGGGGGACAGGGGATCAGCCCCAGCATTTT | CASRGTGDQPQHF
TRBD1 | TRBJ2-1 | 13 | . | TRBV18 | TGTGCCAGCTCACCCGGACAGGGCGATGAGCAGTTCTTC | CASSPGQGDEQFF
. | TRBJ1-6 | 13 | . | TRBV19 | TGTGCCAGTAGTGGGGGCTGGAATTCACCCCTCCACTTT | CASSGGWNSPLHF
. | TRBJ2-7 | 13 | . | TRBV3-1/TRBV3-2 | TGTGCCAGCAGCCAAGACAGGCTCTACGAGCAGTACTTC | CASSQDRLYEQYF
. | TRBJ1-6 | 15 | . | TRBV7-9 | TGTGCCAGCAGCCATAACAGTATTCAAGATTCACCCCTCCACTTT | CASSHNSIQDSPLHF
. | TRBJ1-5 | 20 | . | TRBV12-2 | TGTGCAAGTCGCTTAGCTCTACTTCAGACAGGAATGTATAGCAATCAGCCCCAGCATTTT | CASRLALLQTGMYSNQPQHF
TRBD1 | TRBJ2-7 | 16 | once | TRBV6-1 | TGTGCCAGCAGTGAAAGCCTCGGACAGGGGTCCTACGAGCAGTACTTC | CASSESLGQGSYEQYF
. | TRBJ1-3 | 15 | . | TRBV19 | TGTGCCAGTAGTTCCCGTTTGAGCTCTGGAAACACCATATATTTT | CASSSRLSSGNTIYF
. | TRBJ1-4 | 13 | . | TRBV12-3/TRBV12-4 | TGTGCCAGCACTCAGGGTTTTAATGAAAAACTGTTTTTT | CASTQGFNEKLFF
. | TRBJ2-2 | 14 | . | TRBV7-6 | TGTGCCAGCAGCTTAGCTGGAGAGCCGGGGGAGCTGTTTTTT | CASSLAGEPGELFF
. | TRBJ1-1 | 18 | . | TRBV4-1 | TGCGCCAGCAGCCAAAGTGATCTTATGGGGGCGCGTTCATCTGAAGCTTTCTTT | CASSQSDLMGARSSEAFF
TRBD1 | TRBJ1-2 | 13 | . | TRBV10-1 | TGCGCCAGCAGGGGGGGACAGGGGAATGGCTACACCTTC | CASRGGQGNGYTF
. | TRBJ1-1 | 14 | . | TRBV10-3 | TGTGCCATCAGTGTCGGGGGGGAGAGCACTGAAGCTTTCTTT | CAISVGGESTEAFF
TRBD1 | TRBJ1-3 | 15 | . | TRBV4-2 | TGTGCCAGCAGCCAAGTAGGGACAGGAGGAAACACCATATATTTT | CASSQVGTGGNTIYF
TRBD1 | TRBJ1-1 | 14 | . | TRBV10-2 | TGCGCCAGCAGTGAGTCGGGCAGGGGGCCTGAAGCTTTCTTT | CASSESGRGPEAFF
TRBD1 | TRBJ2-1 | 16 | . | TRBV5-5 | TGTGCCAGCAGCTTGGGGGACAGACCTTCTAACAATGAGCAGTTCTTC | CASSLGDRPSNNEQFF
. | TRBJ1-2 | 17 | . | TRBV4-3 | TGCGCCAGCAGCCACCTCCTAAGACAGGATTTTAACTATGGCTACACCTTC | CASSHLLRQDFNYGYTF
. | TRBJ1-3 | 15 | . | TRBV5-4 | TGTGCCAGCAGCGAAGACAGCCTCCCTGGAAACACCATATATTTT | CASSEDSLPGNTIYF
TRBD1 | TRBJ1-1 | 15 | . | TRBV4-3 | TGCGCCAGCAGCCTAATGACAGGGGGGAACACTGAAGCTTTCTTT | CASSLMTGGNTEAFF
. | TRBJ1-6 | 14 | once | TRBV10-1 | TGCGCCAGCAGTGAGTCGTGCAGGGATTCACCCCTCCACTTT | CASSESCRDSPLHF
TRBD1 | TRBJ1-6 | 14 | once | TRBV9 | TGTGCCAGCAGCGTCAAGGGGGCAACGTCACCCCTCCACTTT | CASSVKGATSPLHF
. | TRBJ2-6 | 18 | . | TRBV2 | TGTGCCAGCAGACCCTCTCGGTTCCTACTCTCTGGGGCCAACGTCCTGACTTTC | CASRPSRFLLSGANVLTF